The table lists the clone carrying this TCR beta chain with a count of one. Antigen specificity is unknown. The data belong to a study of cytomegalovirus exposure and HLA in healthy donors. Study-wide results and limits: In a later analysis, V- and J-gene trimming of beta chains associated with a DCLRE1C missense variant, replicated independently. The listing of 150 to 200 TCR beta chains classed them as cytomegalovirus-associated.

Both 60 Vbeta primers and 13 Jbeta primers went into the PCR. Method: immunoSEQ multiplex PCR; TCRdb's copy keeps in-frame clones and lacks some. The data show around 190,000 clones, 78% seen once. Trimming took 3 bases from V and 3 from J, leaving 8 bases between them. Germline V CDR1 and CDR2: SNHLY, FYNNEI. The CDR3 covers 13 residues. Material: PBMCs. This TCR was sampled from a female donor in good health and CMV-seronegative. V gene TRBV2 combines with J gene TRBJ1-2, with D perhaps matching TRBD1 (6 bases). The CDR3 coding sequence is TGTGCCAGCAGTGAGTCAGGGGACTATGGCTACACCTTC. The encoded protein is CASSESGDYGYTF.